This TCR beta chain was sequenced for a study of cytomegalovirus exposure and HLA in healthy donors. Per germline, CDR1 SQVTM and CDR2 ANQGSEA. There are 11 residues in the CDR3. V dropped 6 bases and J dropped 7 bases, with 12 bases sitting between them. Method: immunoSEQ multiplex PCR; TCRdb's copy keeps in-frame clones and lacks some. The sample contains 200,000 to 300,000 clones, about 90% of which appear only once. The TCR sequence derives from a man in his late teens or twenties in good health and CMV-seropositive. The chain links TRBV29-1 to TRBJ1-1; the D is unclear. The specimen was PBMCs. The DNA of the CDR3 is TGCAGCGTATCGGAGGGTAGTGAAGCTTTCTTT. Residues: CSVSEGSEAFF.